The rows below give T cell receptor beta chains drawn from one sample of a study of T cells in Graves' hyperthyroidism and ophthalmopathy. From the multiplex PCR reads, TCRdb called clonotypes with MiXCR, one entry per CDR3 protein. The table lists about 840,000 distinct CDR3 sequences, over 35% of them singletons. The sequencing sample was made of blood. Receptor source: a man aged 18 to 30 with Graves' hyperthyroidism. The conserved cysteine and the conserved F or W are not part of the CDR3 here. D genes are given only for firm matches.

d_call v_call cdr3_aa
- TRBV12-3/TRBV12-4 ASSPERYYGYT
- TRBV2 ASSESGQGSQPQH
TRBD1 TRBV5-1 ASSLTGTGPEKLF
TRBD1 TRBV10-3 ASSEWTGVDSPLH
- TRBV20-1 SAGDSRSSYEQY
TRBD2 TRBV25-1 ASRGHTGGTYEQY
TRBD2 TRBV20-1 SSERESSYEQY
TRBD1 TRBV7-9 ASSGTTGDPNYGYT
- TRBV7-9 ASSLSLQNYEQY
- TRBV10-3 AISELSYSNQPQH
TRBD1 TRBV9 ASSAEPGTARSGETQY
TRBD2 TRBV10-3 AISEGTTSYGETQY
- TRBV12-3/TRBV12-4 ASSASIYEQY
- TRBV11-3 ASSLGAGRGEKLF
TRBD2 TRBV2 ASDLAGYTGELF
TRBD2 TRBV15 ATSPQAGATGEQY
- TRBV9 ASSVSARDRFTGELF
- TRBV24-1 ATSVGMNTEAF
- TRBV24-1 ATSVVGGETQY
TRBD1 TRBV5-5 ASSHGQGKGETQY
TRBD1 TRBV10-3 ASTDGTAYGYT
TRBD1 TRBV10-2 ASSQSSGGTYEQY
- TRBV29-1 SVEDSPYYGYT
- TRBV10-3 ASSLIGPGPTYEQY
- TRBV7-2 ASSPRTISYEQY
- TRBV6-6 ASVAAEAF
- TRBV24-1 ATRGNANTEAF
- TRBV7-8 ASSLRSPPYEQY
- TRBV20-1 SARQALSEQY
- TRBV7-2 ASSFTLPY
- TRBV7-9 ASSPNDGKGSTEAF
TRBD1 TRBV29-1 SERTGETQY
TRBD1 TRBV28 ASSLPNRDRIDAF
TRBD1 TRBV19 ASSAGQGVEELF
TRBD1 TRBV2 ASSAQTGGLVNEKLF
TRBD1 TRBV5-1 ASSFEGAITGELF
- TRBV20-1 SAPLYRY